Listed below are T cell receptor beta chains from one sample, sequenced in a study of blood T cell repertoires in COVID-19. Some clones are missing from TCRdb's copy, which holds only in-frame ones; the method was immunoSEQ multiplex PCR. This sample has tens of thousands of clones, with 70% to 90% found just once. Sequencing was carried out using peripheral blood. Receptors originate from a woman aged 50 to 60 with COVID-19, enrolled during active disease. CDR3s include the opening cysteine and the closing phenylalanine or tryptophan. The D gene is left open where the match is weak. The size field is filled for only some rows; it gives once, few, many or a size class.

size: once; V: TRBV4-1; D: TRBD1; J: TRBJ2-7; length: 15; CDR3: CASSQVRGGPYEQYF; DNA: TGCGCCAGCAGCCAAGTTAGAGGGGGCCCCTACGAGCAGTACTTC
size: -; V: TRBV5-1; D: TRBD2; J: TRBJ2-2; length: 17; CDR3: CASSFLAGGSNTGELFF; DNA: TGCGCCAGCAGCTTTCTAGCGGGAGGTTCGAACACCGGGGAGCTGTTTTTT
size: -; V: TRBV7-8; D: TRBD1; J: TRBJ2-1; length: 12; CDR3: CAVGGQANEQFF; DNA: TGTGCCGTAGGGGGACAGGCTAATGAGCAGTTCTTC
size: -; V: TRBV11-2; D: TRBD2; J: TRBJ2-5; length: 16; CDR3: CASSWSSGRAGGTQYF; DNA: TGTGCCAGCAGCTGGAGTAGCGGGAGGGCCGGGGGGACCCAGTACTTC
size: -; V: TRBV3-1/TRBV3-2; D: TRBD2; J: TRBJ2-7; length: 16; CDR3: CASSQEAGLAFLEQYF; DNA: TGTGCCAGCAGCCAAGAGGCGGGACTAGCCTTTCTGGAGCAGTACTTC
size: -; V: TRBV9; D: -; J: TRBJ2-5; length: 12; CDR3: CASSVTQGTQYF; DNA: TGTGCCAGCAGCGTAACCCAGGGGACCCAGTACTTC
size: -; V: TRBV7-9; D: -; J: TRBJ2-2; length: 12; CDR3: CASSPEAGELFF; DNA: TGTGCCAGCAGTCCGGAGGCCGGGGAGCTGTTTTTT
size: -; V: TRBV28; D: TRBD1; J: TRBJ1-1; length: 15; CDR3: CASSSPGTGNTEAFF; DNA: TGTGCCAGCAGTTCGCCCGGGACAGGGAACACTGAAGCTTTCTTT
size: -; V: TRBV5-4; D: -; J: TRBJ2-4; length: 13; CDR3: CASSSSRQSLKYF; DNA: TGTGCCAGCAGCTCTTCGCGACAGAGCCTTAAGTACTTC
size: -; V: TRBV27; D: -; J: TRBJ1-5; length: 11; CDR3: CASSSNQPQHF; DNA: TGTGCCAGCAGTTCGAATCAGCCCCAGCATTTT
size: -; V: TRBV28; D: TRBD2; J: TRBJ2-2; length: 15; CDR3: CASSFSGRNTGELFF; DNA: TGTGCCAGCAGTTTCAGCGGGAGAAACACCGGGGAGCTGTTTTTT
size: -; V: TRBV3-1/TRBV3-2; D: TRBD2; J: TRBJ2-1; length: 15; CDR3: CASSPGLAGHNEQFF; DNA: TGTGCCAGCAGCCCCGGACTAGCGGGACACAATGAGCAGTTCTTC
size: -; V: TRBV24-1; D: -; J: TRBJ1-5; length: 14; CDR3: CATSDDRGGQPQHF; DNA: TGTGCCACCAGTGATGACCGTGGGGGGCAGCCCCAGCATTTT
size: -; V: TRBV3-1/TRBV3-2; D: TRBD1; J: TRBJ1-6; length: 16; CDR3: CASSQPFQGVNSPLHF; DNA: TGTGCCAGCAGCCAACCTTTCCAGGGGGTTAATTCACCCCTCCACTTT
size: -; V: TRBV6-2/TRBV6-3; D: -; J: TRBJ1-2; length: 13; CDR3: CASSYTGSYGYTF; DNA: TGTGCCAGCAGTTACACAGGATCCTATGGCTACACCTTC
size: -; V: TRBV20-1; D: -; J: TRBJ2-5; length: 11; CDR3: CSAEVGKTQYF; DNA: TGCAGTGCCGAGGTCGGGAAGACCCAGTACTTC
size: -; V: TRBV18; D: -; J: TRBJ1-5; length: 13; CDR3: CASSPQGGQPQHF; DNA: TGTGCCAGCTCACCCCAGGGCGGTCAGCCCCAGCATTTT
size: -; V: TRBV19; D: -; J: TRBJ2-1; length: 15; CDR3: CASSSRVAGTNEQFF; DNA: TGTGCCAGTAGTAGTCGAGTAGCAGGGACAAATGAGCAGTTCTTC
size: -; V: TRBV28; D: -; J: TRBJ1-1; length: 14; CDR3: CASSLWAVNTEAFF; DNA: TGTGCCAGCAGTTTATGGGCGGTGAACACTGAAGCTTTCTTT
size: -; V: TRBV6-2/TRBV6-3; D: TRBD1; J: TRBJ1-5; length: 14; CDR3: CASRPTGGMQPQHF; DNA: TGTGCCAGCAGACCTACAGGGGGCATGCAGCCCCAGCATTTT
size: once; V: TRBV11-3; D: -; J: TRBJ2-7; length: 12; CDR3: CASSWGDYEQYF; DNA: TGTGCCAGCAGCTGGGGAGACTACGAGCAGTACTTC
size: -; V: TRBV2; D: -; J: TRBJ1-1; length: 14; CDR3: CASSPRFSNTEAFF; DNA: TGTGCCAGCAGCCCTCGGTTTTCTAACACTGAAGCTTTCTTT
size: -; V: TRBV12-5; D: TRBD1; J: TRBJ1-1; length: 15; CDR3: CASGWDREGNTEAFF; DNA: TGTGCTAGTGGTTGGGACAGGGAAGGGAACACTGAAGCTTTCTTT
size: -; V: TRBV7-8; D: -; J: TRBJ2-2; length: 17; CDR3: CASSLGWRTLNTGELFF; DNA: TGTGCCAGCAGCTTAGGCTGGCGGACACTCAACACCGGGGAGCTGTTTTTT
size: once; V: TRBV5-1; D: TRBD2; J: TRBJ2-1; length: 16; CDR3: CASSTWTSGRADEQFF; DNA: TGCGCCAGCAGCACCTGGACTAGCGGGAGGGCCGATGAGCAGTTCTTC
size: few; V: TRBV4-1; D: TRBD2; J: TRBJ2-1; length: 15; CDR3: CASSQDGAGVNEQFF; DNA: TGCGCCAGCAGCCAAGACGGGGCGGGAGTCAATGAGCAGTTCTTC
size: -; V: TRBV9; D: TRBD1; J: TRBJ2-1; length: 15; CDR3: CASSVVGTGHDEQFF; DNA: TGTGCCAGCAGCGTAGTAGGGACAGGGCATGATGAGCAGTTCTTC
size: -; V: TRBV10-2; D: -; J: TRBJ2-5; length: 13; CDR3: CASSDRQLATQYF; DNA: TGCGCCAGCAGTGACCGGCAGTTAGCGACCCAGTACTTC
size: once; V: TRBV13; D: TRBD2; J: TRBJ2-2; length: 17; CDR3: CASSTAGGRGYTGELFF; DNA: TGTGCCAGCTCCACCGCGGGGGGGAGAGGATACACCGGGGAGCTGTTTTTT
size: once; V: TRBV13; D: TRBD1; J: TRBJ1-4; length: 16; CDR3: CASSTRPGQSTEKLFF; DNA: TGTGCCAGCAGCACCCGGCCGGGACAGTCTACCGAAAAACTGTTTTTT
size: -; V: TRBV13; D: -; J: TRBJ2-7; length: 13; CDR3: CASSPGDSYEQYF; DNA: TGTGCCAGCAGCCCCGGGGACTCCTACGAGCAGTACTTC
size: -; V: TRBV19; D: TRBD2; J: TRBJ2-1; length: 15; CDR3: CASSTAGGRGNEQFF; DNA: TGTGCCAGTAGTACTGCGGGAGGGCGGGGCAATGAGCAGTTCTTC
size: -; V: TRBV2; D: TRBD1; J: TRBJ2-7; length: 14; CDR3: CASSGWDRSYEQYF; DNA: TGTGCCAGCAGTGGTTGGGACAGGTCCTACGAGCAGTACTTC
size: -; V: TRBV28; D: TRBD1; J: TRBJ2-2; length: 15; CDR3: CASSPQGTNTGELFF; DNA: TGTGCCAGCAGTCCACAGGGGACCAACACCGGGGAGCTGTTTTTT
size: -; V: TRBV30; D: -; J: TRBJ2-5; length: 13; CDR3: CAWRRAAQETQYF; DNA: TGTGCCTGGAGAAGAGCTGCCCAAGAGACCCAGTACTTC
size: -; V: TRBV5-6; D: -; J: TRBJ1-1; length: 12; CDR3: CASSLAQGSTFF; DNA: TGTGCCAGCAGCTTGGCCCAGGGGAGTACTTTCTTT
size: -; V: TRBV5-1; D: TRBD1; J: TRBJ2-7; length: 13; CDR3: CASSLDAGTGLYF; DNA: TGCGCCAGCAGCTTGGATGCCGGGACAGGGTTGTACTTC
size: -; V: TRBV5-1; D: TRBD2; J: TRBJ2-3; length: 15; CDR3: CASSSSGTSTDTQYF; DNA: TGCGCCAGCAGCTCCAGCGGGACTAGCACAGATACGCAGTATTTT